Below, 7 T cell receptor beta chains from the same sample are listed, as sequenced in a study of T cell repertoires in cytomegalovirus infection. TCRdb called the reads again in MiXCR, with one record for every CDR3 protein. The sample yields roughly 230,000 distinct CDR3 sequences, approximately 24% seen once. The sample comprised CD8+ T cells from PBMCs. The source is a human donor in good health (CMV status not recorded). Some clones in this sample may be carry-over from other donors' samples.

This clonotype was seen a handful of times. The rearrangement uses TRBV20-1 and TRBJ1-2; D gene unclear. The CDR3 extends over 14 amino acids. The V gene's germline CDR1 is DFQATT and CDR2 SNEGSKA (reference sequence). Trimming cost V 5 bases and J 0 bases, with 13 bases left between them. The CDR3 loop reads CSAEKEGSNYGYTF. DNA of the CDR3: TGCAGTGCTGAGAAGGAGGGCTCTAACTATGGCTACACCTTC.

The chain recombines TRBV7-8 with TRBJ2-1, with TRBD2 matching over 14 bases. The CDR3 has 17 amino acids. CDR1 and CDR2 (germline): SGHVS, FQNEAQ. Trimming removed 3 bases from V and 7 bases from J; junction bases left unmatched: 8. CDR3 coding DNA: TGTGCCAGCAGCTTTAGACTAGCGGGGGGGCAGGGGAATGAGCAGTTCTTC. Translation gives CASSFRLAGGQGNEQFF. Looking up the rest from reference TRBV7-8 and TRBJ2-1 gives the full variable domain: GAGVSQSPRYKVAKRGQDVALRCDPISGHVSLFWYQQALGQGPEFLTYFQNEAQLDKSGLPSDRFFAERPEGSVSTLKIQRTQQEDSAVYLCASSFRLAGGQGNEQFFGPGTRLTVL.

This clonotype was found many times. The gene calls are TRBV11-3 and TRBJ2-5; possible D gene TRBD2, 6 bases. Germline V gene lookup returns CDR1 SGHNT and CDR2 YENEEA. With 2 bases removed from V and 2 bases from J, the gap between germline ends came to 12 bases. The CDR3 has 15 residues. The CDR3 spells CASSLPRGSQETQYF. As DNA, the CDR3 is TGTGCCAGCAGCTTACCCCGGGGGTCTCAAGAGACCCAGTACTTC. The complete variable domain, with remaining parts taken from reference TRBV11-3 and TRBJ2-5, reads EAGVVQSPRYKIIEKKQPVAFWCNPISGHNTLYWYLQNLGQGPELLIRYENEEAVDDSQLPKDRFSAERLKGVDSTLKIQPAELGDSAVYLCASSLPRGSQETQYFGPGTRLLVL.

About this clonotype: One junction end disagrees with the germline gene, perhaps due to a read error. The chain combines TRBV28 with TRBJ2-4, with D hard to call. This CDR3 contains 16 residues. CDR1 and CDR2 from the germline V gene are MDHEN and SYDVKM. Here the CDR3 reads CASTLWSSKAINIQYF. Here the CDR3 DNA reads TGTGCCAGCACCCTATGGAGCAGTAAAGCCATAAACATTCAGTACTTC.

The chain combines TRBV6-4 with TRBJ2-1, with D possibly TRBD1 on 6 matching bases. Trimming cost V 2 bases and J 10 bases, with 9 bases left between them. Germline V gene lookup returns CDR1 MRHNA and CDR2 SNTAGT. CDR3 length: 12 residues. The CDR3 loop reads CASSDQGMEQFF. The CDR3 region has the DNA TGTGCCAGCAGTGACCAGGGGATGGAGCAGTTCTTC.

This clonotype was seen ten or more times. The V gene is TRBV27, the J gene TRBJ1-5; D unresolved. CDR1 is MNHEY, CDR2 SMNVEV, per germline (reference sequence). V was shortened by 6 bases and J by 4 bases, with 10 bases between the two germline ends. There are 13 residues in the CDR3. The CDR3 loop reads CASSLGPNQPQHF. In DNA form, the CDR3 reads TGTGCCAGCAGCTTAGGGCCGAATCAGCCCCAGCATTTT.

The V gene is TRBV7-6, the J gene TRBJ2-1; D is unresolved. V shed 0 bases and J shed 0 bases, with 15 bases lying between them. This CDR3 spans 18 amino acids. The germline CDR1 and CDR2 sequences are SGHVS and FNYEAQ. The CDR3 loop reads CASSLAKDGRISYNEQFF. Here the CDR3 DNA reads TGTGCCAGCAGCTTAGCTAAAGATGGCAGGATCTCCTACAATGAGCAGTTCTTC. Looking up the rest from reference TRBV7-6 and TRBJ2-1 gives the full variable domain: GAGVSQSPRYKVTKRGQDVALRCDPISGHVSLYWYRQALGQGPEFLTYFNYEAQQDKSGLPNDRFSAERPEGSISTLTIQRTEQRDSAMYRCASSLAKDGRISYNEQFFGPGTRLTVL.